This T cell receptor (beta chain) was retrieved from a study of T cells after yellow fever vaccination. Via MiXCR, TCRdb re-called the 5' RACE reads, giving one row per CDR3 protein. The sample shows hundreds of thousands of distinct CDR3 sequences, approximately 18% of them seen only once. Looked up from germline, CDR1 is SEHNR and CDR2 is FQNEAQ (reference sequence). The V end was cut by 8 bases, the J end by 0 bases, with 16 bases between. This CDR3 spans 16 amino acids. Findings and caveats of the study: Weaker in magnitude, the secondary response showed a faster peak on day 5 versus 15.

This clonotype has just a few counts. Its antigen is undetermined. The V and J genes are TRBV7-9 and TRBJ1-4, with D tentatively TRBD1 (6 bases). Sequencing was performed on PBMCs, taken before the yellow fever booster vaccination. The sequence came from a man younger than 30 who received the YFV17D yellow fever vaccine. CDR3 residues: CASVAGGQSTNEKLFF. The CDR3 coding sequence is TGTGCCAGCGTAGCCGGAGGACAGTCAACTAATGAAAAACTGTTTTTT.